This is a list of T cell receptor beta chains from one sample in a study of blood T cell repertoires in COVID-19. Only in-frame clones appear in the TCRdb table, and some are missing; sequencing was by immunoSEQ multiplex PCR. The table shows some 90,000 clones, with 89% occurring only once. Sequencing was done on a sample of peripheral blood. The receptors derive from a man aged 45 to 65 with COVID-19, enrolled during active disease. The CDR3 runs from the conserved cysteine through the conserved F or W. The order of the fields is D gene, V gene, clone size, J gene, CDR3 DNA, CDR3 protein. A D gene is named only where the DNA matches it firmly. The size field is filled for only some rows; it gives once, few, many or a size class.

>TRBD2|TRBV13|NA|TRBJ2-1
TGTGCCAGCAGCTTAGGGGGACTAGCGGACAATGAGCAGTTCTTC
CASSLGGLADNEQFF
>TRBD2|TRBV6-5|NA|TRBJ2-7
TGTGCCAGCAGTTACGAGCGGGGGCCCACCTACGAGCAGTACTTC
CASSYERGPTYEQYF
>NA|TRBV7-8|NA|TRBJ2-7
TGTGCCAGCAGCTGGGGACGGGCCGACAGGCACTTC
CASSWGRADRHF
>NA|TRBV30|few|TRBJ1-6
TGTGCCGGGAGGACTTCGAGCTCCTATAATTCACCCCTCCACTTT
CAGRTSSSYNSPLHF
>TRBD1|TRBV10-3|once|TRBJ1-5
TGTGCCATCAGCCCGGGACAGGGGAACAATCAGCCCCAGCATTTT
CAISPGQGNNQPQHF
>NA|TRBV2|NA|TRBJ1-2
TGTGCCAGCATCCATCCGGGGGGTCTTAACTATGGCTACACCTTC
CASIHPGGLNYGYTF
>NA|TRBV6-5|NA|TRBJ1-4
TGTGCCAGCACTGGGGGGGGAACTAATGAAAAACTGTTTTTT
CASTGGGTNEKLFF
>TRBD2|TRBV28|NA|TRBJ2-2
TGTGCCAGCAGTCCACCATTAGCGGGTACCGGGGAGCTGTTTTTT
CASSPPLAGTGELFF
>NA|TRBV10-3|once|TRBJ1-1
TGTGCCATCAGTGCGACTAAGGGAGAAGCTTTCTTT
CAISATKGEAFF
>TRBD2|TRBV4-2|NA|TRBJ2-5
TGTGCCAGCAGCCAAGAGCGGGCTAGCGGGGGGTTCCAAGAGACCCAGTACTTC
CASSQERASGGFQETQYF
>NA|TRBV30|NA|TRBJ1-5
TGTGCCTGGAGTGCAGAGACACTTAGCAATCAGCCCCAGCATTTT
CAWSAETLSNQPQHF
>TRBD1|TRBV5-6|NA|TRBJ2-2
TGTGCCAGCAGCTTGGGCAGGGGGCACCGGGGCAAGACCTTTGCGCTGTTTTTT
CASSLGRGHRGKTFALFF
>NA|TRBV11-2|NA|TRBJ1-1
TGTGCCAGCAGCTATAGTAGCAGGGGCCATGGGGTCAGAGCTTTCTTT
CASSYSSRGHGVRAFF
>NA|TRBV9|NA|TRBJ2-5
TGTGCCAGCAGCGTCTCAAGGGGGGGACACCAAGAGACCCAGTACTTC
CASSVSRGGHQETQYF
>TRBD2|TRBV24-1|NA|TRBJ2-5
TGTGCCACCAGTGCCAGCGGGGGGGAGACCCAGTACTTC
CATSASGGETQYF
>NA|TRBV3-1/TRBV3-2|NA|TRBJ1-2
TGTGCCAGCAGCCTCTCCCGGACAGCTTTCCTATATGGCTACACCTTC
CASSLSRTAFLYGYTF
>TRBD2|TRBV11-2|NA|TRBJ2-7
TGTGCCAGCAGCCAAATTGGGAGACAGCGGGGGGTCGCCTACGAGCAGTACTTC
CASSQIGRQRGVAYEQYF
>NA|TRBV7-9|once|TRBJ2-7
TGTGCCACCCTTTACGAGCAGTACTTC
CATLYEQYF
>NA|TRBV5-1|NA|TRBJ2-7
TGCGCCAGCAGCTTGGAGAGTTACGAGCAGTACTTC
CASSLESYEQYF
>TRBD1|TRBV29-1|NA|TRBJ2-3
TGCAGCGTTGATGGTCAGGGGGGCACAGATACGCAGTATTTT
CSVDGQGGTDTQYF
>TRBD2|TRBV14|NA|TRBJ2-7
TGTGCCAGCAGCCAAGCGGGGGGAACCCTCGAGCAGTACTTC
CASSQAGGTLEQYF
>NA|TRBV11-2|NA|TRBJ1-2
TGTGCCAGCAGCTTAGGGGGCCCGACGGGCTACACCTTC
CASSLGGPTGYTF
>NA|TRBV30|NA|TRBJ1-2
TGTGCCTGTTCCGCCCGGGGGGGCTATGGCTACACCTTC
CACSARGGYGYTF
>NA|TRBV16|NA|TRBJ1-2
TGTGCCAGCAGCCAATCGGGCAGCTATGGCTACACCTTC
CASSQSGSYGYTF
>TRBD2|TRBV5-1|NA|TRBJ2-2
TGCGCCAGCAGCCCGGGGGGAAGGATAACCACGAACACCGGGGAGCTGTTTTTT
CASSPGGRITTNTGELFF
>NA|TRBV18|NA|TRBJ1-5
TGTGCCAGCTCACCACTCGTCGGGGGTCAGCCCCAGCATTTT
CASSPLVGGQPQHF
>NA|TRBV4-1|NA|TRBJ2-4
TGCGCCAGCAGCCAAGAACCTACAGTCAGAGCCAAAAACATTCAGTACTTC
CASSQEPTVRAKNIQYF
>NA|TRBV15|NA|TRBJ1-4
TGTGCCACCAGCAGAGGAGCGGGGGGTAATGAAAAACTGTTTTTT
CATSRGAGGNEKLFF
>NA|TRBV6-5|NA|TRBJ1-1
TGTGCCAGCAGTTACGCGGGAACTGAAGCTTTCTTT
CASSYAGTEAFF
>NA|TRBV5-1|once|TRBJ1-3
TGCGCCAGCAGCCCGGGACATGGAGGAAACACCATATATTTT
CASSPGHGGNTIYF
>NA|TRBV20-1|NA|TRBJ2-7
TGCAGTGCTAGTAGACCGTTGGGCAGGCGTACCTACGAGCAGTACTTC
CSASRPLGRRTYEQYF
>TRBD1|TRBV28|NA|TRBJ1-2
TGTGCCAGCAGTTTAGGACAGGGGGCGGGAGGCTACACCTTC
CASSLGQGAGGYTF
>TRBD1|TRBV3-1/TRBV3-2|NA|TRBJ2-1
TGTGCCAGCAGTCATCACGGGACAGGGGGACCGAATGAGCAGTTCTTC
CASSHHGTGGPNEQFF
>NA|TRBV5-4|NA|TRBJ2-3
TGTGCCAGCAGCTTGGGAGCGACAGATACGCAGTATTTT
CASSLGATDTQYF
>NA|TRBV28|NA|TRBJ1-2
TGTGCCAGCAGTTCTACCCCAGGGTACGCGCATGGCTACACCTTC
CASSSTPGYAHGYTF
>NA|TRBV7-2|NA|TRBJ1-1
TGTGCCAGCAGTCCAGACAGGGAAGCTTTCTTT
CASSPDREAFF
>TRBD1|TRBV5-1|NA|TRBJ1-2
TGCGCCAGCAGCACGCCGGGACAGGACCTCTATGGCTACACCTTC
CASSTPGQDLYGYTF
>NA|TRBV4-1|NA|TRBJ1-5
TGCGCCAGCAGCCAAGATGTTGAGGGATATAGCAATCAGCCCCAGCATTTT
CASSQDVEGYSNQPQHF
>NA|TRBV12-3/TRBV12-4|NA|TRBJ1-1
TGTGCCAGCAGTGTAACTCGGTACACTGAAGCTTTCTTT
CASSVTRYTEAFF
>NA|TRBV4-3|NA|TRBJ2-7
TGCGCCAGCAGCCAAGAGGAGGACAGAACCTACGAGCAGTACTTC
CASSQEEDRTYEQYF
>TRBD1|TRBV5-4|NA|TRBJ2-1
TGTGCCAGCAGCTTCGGACAGGTTCCTTACGATGAGCAGTTCTTC
CASSFGQVPYDEQFF
>NA|TRBV7-9|NA|TRBJ1-6
TGTGCCAGCAGCTCGACCAAGAGGGAATCGGGCAATTCACCCCTCCACTTT
CASSSTKRESGNSPLHF
>NA|TRBV5-1|NA|TRBJ1-4
TGCGCCAGCAGCTTGGCCTTGGCAGATAATGAAAAACTGTTTTTT
CASSLALADNEKLFF
>NA|TRBV4-1|NA|TRBJ1-1
TGCGCCAGCAGCCAAGTAACAGGTGAATTTGAAGCTTTCTTT
CASSQVTGEFEAFF
>TRBD1|TRBV27|once|TRBJ2-1
TGTGCCAGCAGTTGGGACAGATACAATGAGCAGTTCTTC
CASSWDRYNEQFF
>NA|TRBV18|NA|TRBJ1-1
TGTGCCAGCTCACCACCGCAGGGTAAAAGGTCTGAAGCTTTCTTT
CASSPPQGKRSEAFF
>NA|TRBV27|NA|TRBJ2-3
TGTGCCAGCAGTTATCTAACGGGGTCTAGCACAGATACGCAGTATTTT
CASSYLTGSSTDTQYF
>NA|TRBV7-2|once|TRBJ2-2
TGTGCCAGCAGCACTCCCAGCAGCGCGAACACCGGGGAGCTGTTTTTT
CASSTPSSANTGELFF
>NA|TRBV7-7|NA|TRBJ2-3
TGTGCTAGCAGCTTTTCGGGGGACGGCACAGATACGCAGTATTTT
CASSFSGDGTDTQYF
>NA|TRBV4-1|NA|TRBJ1-3
TGCGCCAGCAGCCAAGATTCGAGCTCTGGAAACACCATATATTTT
CASSQDSSSGNTIYF
>TRBD1|TRBV7-3|NA|TRBJ1-6
TGTGCCAGCAGCTTAAGGCGGGACAGGGGGCGGGAGGTATTGGATTCACCCCTCCACTTT
CASSLRRDRGREVLDSPLHF
>TRBD1|TRBV27|NA|TRBJ1-4
TGTGCCAGCAGGACAAAGGACAGGACGAATGAAAAACTGTTTTTT
CASRTKDRTNEKLFF
>NA|TRBV19|few|TRBJ1-5
TGTGCCAGTAGTATAGCGTGGAGGGGTCAGCCCCAGCATTTT
CASSIAWRGQPQHF